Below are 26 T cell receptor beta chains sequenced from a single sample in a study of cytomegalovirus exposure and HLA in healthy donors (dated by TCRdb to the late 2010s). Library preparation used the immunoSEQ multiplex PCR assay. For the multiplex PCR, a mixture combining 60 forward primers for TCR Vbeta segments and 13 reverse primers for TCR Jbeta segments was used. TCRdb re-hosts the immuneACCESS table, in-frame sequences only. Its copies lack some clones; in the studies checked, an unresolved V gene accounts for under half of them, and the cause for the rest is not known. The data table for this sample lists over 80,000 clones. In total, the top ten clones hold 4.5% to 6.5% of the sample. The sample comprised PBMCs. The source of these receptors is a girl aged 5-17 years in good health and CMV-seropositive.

CDR3 in amino acids: CASSAPDRGRPDYGYTF. CDR3 sequence (DNA): TGTGCCAGCAGTGCCCCGGACAGGGGGCGACCTGACTATGGCTACACCTTC. The gene calls are TRBV6-1 and TRBJ1-2; 11 bases match TRBD1. Trimming at V came to 4 bases and at J to 3 bases, leaving 10 bases not matched to a gene. Germline V gene sequence: CDR1 MNHNS, CDR2 SASEGT. The CDR3 consists of 17 residues.

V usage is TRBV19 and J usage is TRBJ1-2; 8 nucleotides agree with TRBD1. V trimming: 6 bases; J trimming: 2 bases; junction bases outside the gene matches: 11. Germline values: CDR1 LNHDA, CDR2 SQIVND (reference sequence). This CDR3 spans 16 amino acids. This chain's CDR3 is CASSIMTGEANYGYTF. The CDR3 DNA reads TGTGCCAGTAGCATTATGACAGGGGAGGCCAACTATGGCTACACCTTC.

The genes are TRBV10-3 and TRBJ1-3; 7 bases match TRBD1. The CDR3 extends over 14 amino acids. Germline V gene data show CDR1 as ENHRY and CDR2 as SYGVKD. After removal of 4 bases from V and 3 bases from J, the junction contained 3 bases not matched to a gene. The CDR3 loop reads CAISGRDSGNTIYF. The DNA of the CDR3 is TGTGCCATCAGTGGGAGGGACAGTGGAAACACCATATATTTT.

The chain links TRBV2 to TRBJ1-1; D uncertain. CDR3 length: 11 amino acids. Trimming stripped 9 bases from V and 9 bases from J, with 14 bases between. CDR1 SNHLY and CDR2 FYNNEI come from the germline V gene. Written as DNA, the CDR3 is TGTGCCAGAAGCAGGAAAGCAAAAGCTTTCTTT. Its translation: CARSRKAKAFF. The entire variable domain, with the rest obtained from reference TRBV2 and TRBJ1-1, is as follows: EPEVTQTPSHQVTQMGQEVILRCVPISNHLYFYWYRQILGQKVEFLVSFYNNEISEKSEIFDDQFSVERPDGSNFTLKIRSTKLEDSAMYFCARSRKAKAFFGQGTRLTVV.

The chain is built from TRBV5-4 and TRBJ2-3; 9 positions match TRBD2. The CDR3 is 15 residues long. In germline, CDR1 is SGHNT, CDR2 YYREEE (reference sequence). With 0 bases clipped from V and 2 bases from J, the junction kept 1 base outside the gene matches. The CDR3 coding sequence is TGTGCCAGCAGCTTGGCTAGCGGGGCCACAGATACGCAGTATTTT. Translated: CASSLASGATDTQYF.

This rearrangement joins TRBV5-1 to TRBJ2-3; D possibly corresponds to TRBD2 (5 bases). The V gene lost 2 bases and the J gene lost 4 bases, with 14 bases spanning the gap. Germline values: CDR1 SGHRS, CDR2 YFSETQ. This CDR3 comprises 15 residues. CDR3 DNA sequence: TGCGCCAGCAGCTTTGTTGAGGGTATACCAGATACGCAGTATTTT. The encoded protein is CASSFVEGIPDTQYF. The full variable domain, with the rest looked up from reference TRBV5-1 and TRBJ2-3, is KAGVTQTPRYLIKTRGQQVTLSCSPISGHRSVSWYQQTPGQGLQFLFEYFSETQRNKGNFPGRFSGRQFSNSRSEMNVSTLELGDSALYLCASSFVEGIPDTQYFGPGTRLTVL.

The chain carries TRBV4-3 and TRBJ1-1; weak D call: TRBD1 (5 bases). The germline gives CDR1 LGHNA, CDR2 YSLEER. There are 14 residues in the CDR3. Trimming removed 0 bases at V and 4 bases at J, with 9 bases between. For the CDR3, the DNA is TGCGCCAGCAGCCAAGATGGTAGGGGCACTGAAGCTTTCTTT. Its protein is CASSQDGRGTEAFF.

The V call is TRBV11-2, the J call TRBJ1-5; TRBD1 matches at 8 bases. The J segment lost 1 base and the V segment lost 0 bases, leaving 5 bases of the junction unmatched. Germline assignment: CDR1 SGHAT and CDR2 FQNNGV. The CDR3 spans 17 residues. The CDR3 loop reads CASSLDRQGSSNQPQHF. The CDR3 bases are TGTGCCAGCAGCTTAGACCGACAGGGGTCGAGCAATCAGCCCCAGCATTTT. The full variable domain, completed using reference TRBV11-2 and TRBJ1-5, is EAGVAQSPRYKIIEKRQSVAFWCNPISGHATLYWYQQILGQGPKLLIQFQNNGVVDDSQLPKDRFSAERLKGVDSTLKIQPAKLEDSAVYLCASSLDRQGSSNQPQHFGDGTRLSIL.

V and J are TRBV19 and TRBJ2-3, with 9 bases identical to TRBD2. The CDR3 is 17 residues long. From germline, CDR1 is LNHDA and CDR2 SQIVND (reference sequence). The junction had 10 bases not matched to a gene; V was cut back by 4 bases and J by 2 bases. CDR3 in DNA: TGTGCCAGTAGTACGAAACTTAGCGGGGGATCCACAGATACGCAGTATTTT. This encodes CASSTKLSGGSTDTQYF.

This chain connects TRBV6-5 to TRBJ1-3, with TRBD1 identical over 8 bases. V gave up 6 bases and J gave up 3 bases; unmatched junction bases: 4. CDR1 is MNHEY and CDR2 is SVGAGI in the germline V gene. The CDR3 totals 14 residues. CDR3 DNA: TGTGCCAGCAGCGGGACAGGTCGTGGAAACACCATATATTTT. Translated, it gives CASSGTGRGNTIYF.

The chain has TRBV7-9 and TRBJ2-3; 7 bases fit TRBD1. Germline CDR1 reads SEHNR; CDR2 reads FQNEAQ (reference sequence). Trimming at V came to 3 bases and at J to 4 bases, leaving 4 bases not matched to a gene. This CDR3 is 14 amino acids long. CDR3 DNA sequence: TGTGCCAGCAGCTTTGACAGGGTTGCAGATACGCAGTATTTT. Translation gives CASSFDRVADTQYF.

CDR3 DNA: TGCGCCAGCAGCCCGACAGGGCTCTCCTACGAGCAGTACGTC. This gives the protein CASSPTGLSYEQYV. The J gene is TRBJ2-7, the V gene TRBV5-1; 7 nucleotides match TRBD1. Germline V gives CDR1 SGHRS, CDR2 YFSETQ. The CDR3 covers 14 residues. J lost 0 bases, V lost 4 bases, and 4 bases had no gene match.

CDR3 DNA sequence: TGTGCCAGCACCGGGGTCATCCTTTATAGCAATCAGCCCCAGCATTTT. Protein product: CASTGVILYSNQPQHF. V is TRBV6-6 and J is TRBJ1-5; D ambiguous. Germline V lookup: CDR1 MNHNY, CDR2 SVGAGI (reference sequence). The CDR3 spans 16 residues. V was pared by 7 bases and J by 0 bases, with 16 bases between.

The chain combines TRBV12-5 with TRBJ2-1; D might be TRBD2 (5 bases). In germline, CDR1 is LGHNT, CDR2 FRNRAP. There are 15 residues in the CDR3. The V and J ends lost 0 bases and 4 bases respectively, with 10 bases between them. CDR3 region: CASGLVLRTYNEQFF. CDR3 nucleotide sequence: TGTGCTAGTGGTTTGGTTTTAAGGACTTACAATGAGCAGTTCTTC.

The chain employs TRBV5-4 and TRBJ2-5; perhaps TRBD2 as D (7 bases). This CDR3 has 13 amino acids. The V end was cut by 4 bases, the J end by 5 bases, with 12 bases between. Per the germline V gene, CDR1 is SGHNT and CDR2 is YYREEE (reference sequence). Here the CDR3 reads CASSPGGRETQYF. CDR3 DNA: TGTGCCAGCAGCCCGGGGGGCCGGGAGACCCAGTACTTC.

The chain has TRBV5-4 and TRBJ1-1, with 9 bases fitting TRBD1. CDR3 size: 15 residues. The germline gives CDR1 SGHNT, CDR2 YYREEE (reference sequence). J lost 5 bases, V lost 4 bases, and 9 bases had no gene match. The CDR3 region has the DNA TGTGCCAGCAGCCCGGGACAGGGAGTGGTAACTGAAGCTTTCTTT. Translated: CASSPGQGVVTEAFF.

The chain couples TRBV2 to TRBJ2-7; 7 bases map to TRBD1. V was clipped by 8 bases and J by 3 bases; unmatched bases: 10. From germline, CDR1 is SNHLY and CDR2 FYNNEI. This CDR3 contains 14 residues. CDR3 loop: CASRRDSADYEQYV. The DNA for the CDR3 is TGTGCCAGCCGACGGGACAGCGCCGACTACGAGCAGTACGTC.

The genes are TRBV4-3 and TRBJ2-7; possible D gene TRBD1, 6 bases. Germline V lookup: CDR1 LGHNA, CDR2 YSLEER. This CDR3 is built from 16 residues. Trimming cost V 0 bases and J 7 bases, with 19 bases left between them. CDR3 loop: CASSQDVVGAQGEQYF. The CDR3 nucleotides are TGCGCCAGCAGCCAAGATGTCGTAGGGGCCCAGGGGGAGCAGTACTTC.

The CDR3 loop is CASSLVGQIAYEQYF. The CDR3 nucleotides read TGTGCCAGCAGCTTGGTAGGACAGATTGCCTACGAGCAGTACTTC. V is TRBV5-5 and J is TRBJ2-7; D perhaps matches TRBD1 (6 bases). The ends were cut back, 0 bases at V and 2 bases at J, with 12 bases in the middle. This CDR3 contains 15 residues. Per germline, CDR1 SGHKS and CDR2 YYEKEE (reference sequence).

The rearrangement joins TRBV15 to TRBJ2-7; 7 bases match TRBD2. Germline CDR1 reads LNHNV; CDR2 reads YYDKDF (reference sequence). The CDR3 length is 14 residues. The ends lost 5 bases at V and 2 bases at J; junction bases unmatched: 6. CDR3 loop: CATSGGGRTYEQYV. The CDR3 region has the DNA TGTGCCACCAGCGGGGGGGGACGAACCTACGAGCAGTACGTC.

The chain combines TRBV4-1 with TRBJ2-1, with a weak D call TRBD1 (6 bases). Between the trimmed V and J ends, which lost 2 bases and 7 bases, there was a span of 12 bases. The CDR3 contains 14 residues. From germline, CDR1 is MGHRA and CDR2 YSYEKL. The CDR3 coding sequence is TGCGCCAGCAGCCAACGAACAGGGTGGAATGAGCAGTTCTTC. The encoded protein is CASSQRTGWNEQFF.

CDR3 amino acids: CASSTTGQQETQYF. The CDR3 region has the DNA TGTGCCAGCAGCACAACAGGACAGCAAGAGACCCAGTACTTC. V is TRBV6-4 and J is TRBJ2-5; possibly TRBD1 for D (6 bases). The germline V gene has CDR1 MRHNA and CDR2 SNTAGT. This CDR3 region has 14 residues. The germline V and J ends were trimmed by 6 bases and 2 bases, with 13 bases remaining between them.

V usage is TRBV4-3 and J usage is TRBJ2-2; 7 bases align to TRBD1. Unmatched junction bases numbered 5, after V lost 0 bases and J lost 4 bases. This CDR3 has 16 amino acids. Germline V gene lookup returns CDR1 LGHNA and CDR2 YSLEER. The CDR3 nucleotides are TGCGCCAGCAGCCAAGAAAGGGGGCGCTTCACCGGGGAGCTGTTTTTT. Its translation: CASSQERGRFTGELFF.

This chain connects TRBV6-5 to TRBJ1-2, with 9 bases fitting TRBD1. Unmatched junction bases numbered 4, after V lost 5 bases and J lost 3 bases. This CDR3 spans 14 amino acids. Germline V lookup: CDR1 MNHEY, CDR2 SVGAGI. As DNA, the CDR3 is TGTGCCAGCAGTCGGGACAGGGAATACTATGGCTACACCTTC. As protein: CASSRDREYYGYTF.

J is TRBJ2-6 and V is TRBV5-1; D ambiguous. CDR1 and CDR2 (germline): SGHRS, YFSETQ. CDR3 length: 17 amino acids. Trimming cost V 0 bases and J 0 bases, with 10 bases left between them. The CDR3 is CASSLGVLSSGANVLTF. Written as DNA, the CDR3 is TGCGCCAGCAGCTTGGGCGTTCTGAGCTCTGGGGCCAACGTCCTGACTTTC.

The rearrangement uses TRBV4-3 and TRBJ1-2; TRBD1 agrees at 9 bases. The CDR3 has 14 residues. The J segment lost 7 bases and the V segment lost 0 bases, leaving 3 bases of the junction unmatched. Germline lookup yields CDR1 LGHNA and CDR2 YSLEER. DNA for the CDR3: TGCGCCAGCAGCCAAGATGGGGGACAGGGTGGCTACACCTTC. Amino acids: CASSQDGGQGGYTF.